This T cell receptor beta chain was sequenced during a study of blood T cell repertoires in COVID-19. Background on the study: From T cells, B-cell-depleted T cells, or PBMCs came the material, which was cDNA or gDNA.

The CDR3 is made up of 18 amino acids. CDR1 is KGHSH and CDR2 is LQKENI in the germline V gene. V was pared by 3 bases and J by 0 bases, with 8 bases of the junction left unmatched. Data came from immunoSEQ multiplex PCR; TCRdb stores just in-frame clones and leaves some out. The sample carries roughly 300,000 clones, 87% recorded once. Each recovered donor of Cohort 3 presented with two negative PCRs, clearance, or symptom resolution. The receptor's source is a woman in her 30s who had recovered from COVID-19. The rearrangement joins TRBV18 to TRBJ2-3, with 11 bases fitting TRBD2. The sequenced sample was PBMCs or T cells enriched from blood (not recorded which). The DNA of the CDR3 is TGTGCCAGCTCACCCTCTAGCGGGGGGAGTGCTAGCACAGATACGCAGTATTTT. Its translation is CASSPSSGGSASTDTQYF.